This entry concerns a single T cell receptor beta chain. Sample-barcoded 5' priming and a J-beta primer mix drove a second PCR of roughly 6 to 12 cycles. TCRdb called the 5' RACE reads again in MiXCR, with one record for every CDR3 protein. The sample carries around 600,000 distinct CDR3 sequences, less than 60% recorded once. The sample belongs to a study of blood T cells in healthy people across ages. The germline V gene encodes CDR1 SGHTA and CDR2 FQGNSA. This CDR3 region has 13 residues. The V and J ends lost 5 bases and 7 bases respectively, with 14 bases between them. Sequenced input: blood. The clonotype was recovered from a man of 80 years or more in good health. V and J are TRBV7-2 and TRBJ1-2; tentatively, D is TRBD1 (5 bases). The DNA of the CDR3 is TGTGCCAGCAGCCCAGAAGGGGCGGTTGGCTACACCTTC. Amino acid sequence: CASSPEGAVGYTF.